This T cell receptor beta chain was recorded in a study of OX40 agonist ivuxolimab in advanced cancers. Sequencing used immunoSEQ multiplex PCR; TCRdb keeps in-frame clones, though not all of them. This table has 65,000 to 95,000 clones, about nine tenths appearing once. As to this clone: Its antigen is as yet unknown.

Study-wide results and limits: At doses 0.1 to 3.0 mg/kg, CD4+ and CD8+ clones expanded. Low normalized T-cell clonal expansion was additionally recorded for some nonresponders.

The receptor was derived from an adult with an advanced solid tumor such as melanoma, head and neck, liver or kidney cancer. The specimen comprised CD4+ or CD8+ T cells sorted from blood, sampled in a trial of the OX40 agonist ivuxolimab.

The CDR3 loop reads CASSFQWNGGDGYTF. The CDR3 bases are TGTGCCAGCAGTTTTCAGTGGAATGGAGGTGATGGCTACACCTTC. The chain couples TRBV27 to TRBJ1-2; D ambiguous. V lost 3 bases, J lost 6 bases, and 17 bases lay in between. The germline V gene encodes CDR1 MNHEY and CDR2 SMNVEV (reference sequence). The length of the CDR3 is 15 residues.